This T cell receptor beta chain was recorded in a study of blood T cell repertoires in COVID-19. About the research overall: Material from acute and convalescent COVID-19 was sourced from the United States, Italy and Spain. In each case, the material was cDNA or gDNA derived from T cells, B-cell-depleted T cells, or PBMCs.

This CDR3 spans 14 amino acids. The V gene's germline CDR1 is LGHDT and CDR2 YNNKEL (reference sequence). V was pared by 5 bases and J by 2 bases, with 12 bases between. Authors' data handling: Amplification of reference gene primers provided the estimated nucleated cell counts. Sequencing used immunoSEQ multiplex PCR; TCRdb keeps in-frame clones, though not all of them. V and J calls and clone size are copied from that table; D and trimming were computed from the DNA. The sample lists under 200,000 clones; approximately 80% were seen once. This chain links TRBV3-1 (or the pseudogene TRBV3-2) with TRBJ1-2; a weak D match, TRBD1 (6 bases). The clonotype comes from a human donor in a cohort sampled during active COVID-19. Material: peripheral blood. The CDR3 DNA sequence: TGTGCCAGCAGCGACGGACAGCTAAACTATGGCTACACCTTC. It yields the protein CASSDGQLNYGYTF.